The 21 T cell receptor beta chains listed next were all sequenced from one sample in a study of Ad26.COV2.S vaccination and SARS-CoV-2 variants (dated by TCRdb to about 2021). The treatment or condition label, read with the paper, signifies: around 19 received Ad26.COV2.S at low or high dose, single or two shots; several received placebo; per-sample allocation not given. For vaccine and placebo recipients, the sequenced repertoires came from samples collected on day 63 after the first injection. Library construction relied on the immunoSEQ multiplex PCR assay. TCRdb retrieved this table from immuneACCESS and kept in-frame rearrangements only. Not all clones are present; in checked studies, unresolved V genes account for under half, and no reason is known for the remainder. Counted in this sample were about 680,000 clones; 89% of them appeared once. About 1.5% of the sample is in the top ten clones.

This material consisted of peripheral blood, taken in a trial of Ad26.COV2.S vaccine versus placebo. Receptors originate from a person aged 18-60 years who received the Ad26.COV2.S COVID-19 vaccine or a placebo.

The V gene is TRBV27, the J gene TRBJ2-1, with TRBD2 matching over 7 bases. The V segment lost 0 bases and the J segment 7 bases; nucleotides outside the gene matches: 9. CDR3 length: 16 amino acids. Germline CDR1 and CDR2: MNHEY and SMNVEV (reference sequence). The CDR3 DNA is TGTGCCAGCAGTTTATCAGCACTGGCGGGGGAAAATGAGCAGTTCTTC. Protein sequence: CASSLSALAGENEQFF.

The V gene is TRBV4-2, the J gene TRBJ2-5, with a possible D match to TRBD2 (6 bases). Germline loops: CDR1 LGHNA, CDR2 YNFKEQ. The CDR3 runs 14 residues. The V gene lost 1 base and the J gene lost 5 bases, with 11 bases spanning the gap. The CDR3 DNA reads as TGTGCCAGCAGCCAAGGTGGCGGGGAGGAGACCCAGTACTTC. Its translation: CASSQGGGEETQYF.

This clone was seen just once. The chain has TRBV6-1 and TRBJ2-3, with D perhaps matching TRBD2 (6 bases). The germline V and J ends were trimmed by 0 bases and 2 bases, with 12 bases remaining between them. The CDR3 extends over 16 amino acids. Germline V CDR1 and CDR2: MNHNS, SASEGT. The CDR3 protein is CASSEAGGIFTDTQYF. The CDR3 DNA follows: TGTGCCAGCAGTGAAGCAGGCGGGATTTTCACAGATACGCAGTATTTT.

The rearrangement uses TRBV10-2 and TRBJ2-3; 10 nucleotides match TRBD1. CDR1 WSHSY and CDR2 SAAADI come from the germline V gene. This CDR3 comprises 17 residues. V lost 3 bases and J lost 3; bases outside the gene matches: 9. Here the CDR3 reads CASSEPTGGEGTDTQYF. CDR3 DNA sequence: TGCGCCAGCAGTGAACCGACAGGGGGCGAGGGAACAGATACGCAGTATTTT.

The rearrangement links TRBV10-1 to TRBJ2-3, with D unclear. V was shortened by 4 bases and J by 4 bases, with 6 bases between the two germline ends. Germline loops: CDR1 WNHNN, CDR2 SYGVQD (reference sequence). The CDR3 covers 12 residues. The CDR3 loop is CASSVGPDTQYF. CDR3 nucleotide sequence: TGCGCCAGCAGTGTAGGTCCAGATACGCAGTATTTT.

This rearrangement joins TRBV19 to TRBJ2-3; 14 bases match TRBD2. V shed 3 bases and J 2 bases; nucleotides not matched to a gene: 7. The length of the CDR3 is 18 residues. Germline CDR1 reads LNHDA; CDR2 reads SQIVND (reference sequence). The chain's CDR3 is CASSIGTSGGSITDTQYF. The CDR3 coding sequence is TGTGCCAGTAGTATCGGGACTAGCGGGGGTTCCATCACAGATACGCAGTATTTT.

This chain links TRBV7-3 with TRBJ1-6; perhaps TRBD1 as D (6 bases). Germline CDR1 is SGHTA and CDR2 is FQGTGA. Trimming left V 4 bases short and J 12 bases short, with 16 bases between. The CDR3 extends over 14 amino acids. CDR3 sequence (DNA): TGTGCCAGCAGCTCGACAGGCCTTGGGAAACCCCTCCACTTT. Its translation: CASSSTGLGKPLHF.

CDR3 amino acids: CASSDTNYGYTF. CDR3 in DNA: TGTGCCAGCAGTGACACTAACTATGGCTACACCTTC. The chain has TRBV6-1 and TRBJ1-2; D is unresolved. V was cut by 3 bases and J by 0 bases, with 2 bases left in between. This CDR3 comprises 12 residues. Looked up from germline, CDR1 is MNHNS and CDR2 is SASEGT.

This clone was observed a handful of times. The chain combines TRBV20-1 with TRBJ2-7; possibly TRBD1 for D (6 bases). Looked up from germline, CDR1 is DFQATT and CDR2 is SNEGSKA (reference sequence). The CDR3 contains 14 residues. Trimming stripped 3 bases from V and 2 bases from J, with 14 bases between. CDR3: CSASDQGRTYEQYF. In DNA, the CDR3 is TGCAGTGCTAGTGACCAGGGGAGAACCTACGAGCAGTACTTC.

Note on this clone: Other nucleotide sequences in the sample specify the same CDR3. DNA of the CDR3: TGTGCCAGCTCACCACAGGGGGACTATGGCTACACCTTC. Translation: CASSPQGDYGYTF. The chain carries TRBV18 and TRBJ1-2; D may be TRBD1 (6 bases). The CDR3 totals 13 residues. Germline V gene data show CDR1 as KGHSH and CDR2 as LQKENI. The V gene lost 1 base and the J gene lost 3 bases, with 6 bases spanning the gap.

The chain has TRBV29-1 and TRBJ1-3; maybe TRBD1 (6 bases). Germline loops: CDR1 SQVTM, CDR2 ANQGSEA. V lost 5 bases and J 0 bases, leaving 8 bases between the germline ends. This CDR3 spans 13 amino acids. CDR3 residues: CSVLTGSGNTIYF. The CDR3 nucleotides read TGCAGCGTTCTGACAGGCTCTGGAAACACCATATATTTT.

The chain combines TRBV7-8 with TRBJ1-6, with 10 bases lining up with TRBD1. J was trimmed by 4 bases and V by 3 bases; bases with no gene match: 3. This CDR3 spans 16 amino acids. CDR1 SGHVS and CDR2 FQNEAQ come from the germline V gene. The CDR3 region is CASSFGTGVYNSPLHF. The CDR3, as DNA: TGTGCCAGCAGCTTTGGGACAGGGGTTTATAATTCACCCCTCCACTTT.

The chain carries TRBV2 and TRBJ1-2; the match to TRBD1 covers 10 bases. V shed 1 base and J 4 bases; nucleotides not matched to a gene: 6. The CDR3 length is 16 residues. Germline V CDR1 and CDR2: SNHLY, FYNNEI. The CDR3 bases are TGTGCCAGCAGTGAAGGGACGACAGGGGGCGGCTATGGCTACACCTTC. Translating it yields CASSEGTTGGGYGYTF.

The chain recombines TRBV18 with TRBJ2-7; TRBD1 matches at 7 bases. Germline trimming cut 1 base from V and 1 base from J; bases unmatched to any gene: 4. This CDR3 comprises 15 residues. Germline V gene data show CDR1 as KGHSH and CDR2 as LQKENI. CDR3 residues: CASSPRDSRSYEQYF. The CDR3 coding sequence is TGTGCCAGCTCACCACGGGACAGTCGATCCTACGAGCAGTACTTC.

The chain couples TRBV7-2 to TRBJ2-5, with TRBD2 matching 7 bases. CDR3 length: 16 amino acids. With 6 bases clipped from V and 1 base from J, the junction kept 11 bases outside the gene matches. Germline CDR1 and CDR2: SGHTA and FQGNSA. CDR3 residues: CASRISGPNPQETQYF. The CDR3 DNA reads as TGTGCCAGCAGGATTAGCGGGCCTAACCCCCAAGAGACCCAGTACTTC.

The chain carries TRBV6-6 and TRBJ1-5; D is perhaps TRBD1 (6 bases). V was shortened by 1 base and J by 0 bases, with 10 bases between the two germline ends. This CDR3 has 16 residues. Germline V gene data show CDR1 as MNHNY and CDR2 as SVGAGI (reference sequence). The CDR3 is CASSYYNRASNQPQHF. Here the CDR3 DNA reads TGTGCCAGCAGTTACTATAACAGGGCTAGCAATCAGCCCCAGCATTTT.

The J gene is TRBJ2-3, the V gene TRBV27, with D possibly TRBD2 on 6 matching bases. This CDR3 has 13 amino acids. CDR1 and CDR2 from the germline V gene are MNHEY and SMNVEV (reference sequence). Between the trimmed V and J ends, which lost 5 bases and 2 bases, there was a span of 8 bases. The CDR3 is CASSPGVTDTQYF. The DNA of the CDR3 is TGTGCCAGCAGTCCGGGGGTCACAGATACGCAGTATTTT.

The gene calls are TRBV27 and TRBJ2-7, with D possibly being TRBD2 (7 bases). V was cut by 3 bases and J by 2 bases, with 14 bases left in between. This CDR3 is 15 amino acids long. The V gene's germline CDR1 is MNHEY and CDR2 SMNVEV (reference sequence). Written as DNA, the CDR3 is TGTGCCAGCAGTTTTGCGGGGGCCCACCCCTACGAGCAGTACTTC. This encodes CASSFAGAHPYEQYF.

The chain has TRBV10-3 and TRBJ1-1, with a weak D call TRBD1 (6 bases). V was shortened by 2 bases and J by 11 bases, with 18 bases between the two germline ends. CDR1 and CDR2 (germline): ENHRY, SYGVKD. The CDR3 totals 14 residues. The CDR3 here is CAISERERGSLAFF. The CDR3 nucleotides are TGTGCCATCAGTGAGCGAGAGAGGGGGTCGTTGGCTTTCTTT.

The V and J genes are TRBV5-1 and TRBJ1-2; D uncertain. The germline gives CDR1 SGHRS, CDR2 YFSETQ. CDR3 size: 18 residues. Between the trimmed V and J ends, which lost 0 bases and 3 bases, there was a span of 21 bases. The CDR3 coding sequence is TGCGCCAGCAGCTTGGCACCTTTTTTGAGCGGTAATGACTATGGCTACACCTTC. Its protein is CASSLAPFLSGNDYGYTF.

The rearrangement joins TRBV12-3 or TRBV12-4 to TRBJ2-1; possible D gene TRBD1, 5 bases. The CDR3 spans 11 residues. The V gene lost 3 bases and the J gene lost 10 bases, with 7 bases spanning the gap. The chain's CDR3 is CASSLWGEQFF. The DNA for the CDR3 is TGTGCCAGCAGTTTGTGGGGCGAGCAGTTCTTC.